This record concerns one T cell receptor (beta chain) sequence. Study processing details: Reference gene primer amplification yielded estimated nucleated cell counts. TCRdb keeps only in-frame clones here, not all; method: immunoSEQ multiplex PCR. V and J calls and clone size come straight from that table; D and trimming were deduced from the DNA. The repertoire holds about 120,000 clones, with about 89% as singletons. These data come from a study of blood T cell repertoires in COVID-19. At the level of the study: Sites in the United States, Italy and Spain provided acute and convalescent COVID-19 samples. Sample material is recorded as cDNA or gDNA derived from T cells, B-cell-depleted T cells, or PBMCs.

The CDR3 extends over 17 amino acids. V gave up 5 bases and J gave up 0 bases; unmatched junction bases: 6. Germline V gene data show CDR1 as MNHNY and CDR2 as SVGAGI (reference sequence). The chain has TRBV6-6 and TRBJ2-7; TRBD2 matches 14 bases. The specimen sequenced was peripheral blood. This TCR was sampled from a human donor with acute or convalescent COVID-19. The donor label of this sample is uncertain. The CDR3 sequence: CASSRGTSGSYSYEQYF. CDR3 nucleotides: TGTGCCAGCAGTCGCGGGACTAGCGGGAGTTACTCCTACGAGCAGTACTTC.